This TCR beta chain was recorded in a study of response to subunit inactivated influenza vaccine. Study results and limitations: Authors proposed each seasonal influenza vaccination draws in few new T cells.

TCRdb recomputed calls from the RT-PCR reads with MiXCR, one row per CDR3 protein. Seen here are approximately 700,000 distinct CDR3 sequences, about 14% observed once, and the top ten hold around 6.5%. Trimming took off 5 bases at V and 0 bases at J, with 7 bases between the two ends. CDR1 ENHRY and CDR2 SYGVKD come from the germline V gene. The CDR3 contains 13 residues. This clonotype has more than one count but fewer than ten. The antigen is undetermined. The sample here was PBMCs from blood, taken about 14 days before vaccination. The receptor's source is a man aged 50-60 years who received an inactivated influenza vaccine. The rearrangement links TRBV10-3 to TRBJ1-1, with D unresolved. Here the CDR3 reads CAISQSLNTEAFF. Here the CDR3 DNA reads TGTGCCATCAGTCAAAGTCTGAACACTGAAGCTTTCTTT.